The clone carrying this T cell receptor beta chain was seen only a few times. Its antigen remains unknown. This entry belongs to a study of T cell repertoires in cytomegalovirus infection. Turning to the study itself: Indications of both CMV infection and matching HLA type were provided by public TCR beta signatures.

V shed 8 bases and J 8 bases; nucleotides not matched to a gene: 14. The CDR3 extends over 15 amino acids. The germline V gene encodes CDR1 SEHNR and CDR2 FQNEAQ (reference sequence). TCRdb independently ran MiXCR on the reads; one entry per CDR3 protein. The table has approximately 150,000 distinct CDR3 sequences, more than 15% seen once. Study-wide findings and caveats: Predominance within the ex vivo response was attributable to HLA-C-restricted CMV-specific TCR beta clonotypes.

The sequence came from a human donor in good health (CMV status not recorded). Some clones in this sample may be carry-over from other donors' samples. Sequencing was carried out using CD8+ T cells from PBMCs. The rearrangement uses TRBV7-9 and TRBJ2-1; 8 bases match TRBD2. The CDR3 is CASDHSSGEYDEQFF. CDR3 nucleotides: TGTGCCAGCGACCATAGTAGCGGGGAGTACGATGAGCAGTTCTTC.